Here is one T cell receptor beta chain with its context. This entry comes from a study of blood T cell repertoires in COVID-19. Clones were read by immunoSEQ multiplex PCR, and TCRdb kept only the in-frame ones, dropping some. The repertoire holds some 200,000 clones, with roughly 80% as singletons. The CDR3 has 16 amino acids. Germline lookup yields CDR1 LGHDT and CDR2 YNNKEL (reference sequence). Between the trimmed V and J ends, which lost 5 bases and 5 bases, there was a span of 18 bases. In Cohort 3, a recovered donor had either two negative PCRs, clearance, or symptom resolution. The genes are TRBV3-1 (or the pseudogene TRBV3-2) and TRBJ1-4; weak D call: TRBD1 (5 bases). The source material was PBMCs or T cells enriched from blood (not recorded which). This TCR derives from a man aged 40-50 years who had recovered from COVID-19. The CDR3 loop reads CASSSDVLTGNEKLFF. Written as DNA, the CDR3 is TGTGCCAGCAGCAGCGACGTGTTAACAGGCAATGAAAAACTGTTTTTT.